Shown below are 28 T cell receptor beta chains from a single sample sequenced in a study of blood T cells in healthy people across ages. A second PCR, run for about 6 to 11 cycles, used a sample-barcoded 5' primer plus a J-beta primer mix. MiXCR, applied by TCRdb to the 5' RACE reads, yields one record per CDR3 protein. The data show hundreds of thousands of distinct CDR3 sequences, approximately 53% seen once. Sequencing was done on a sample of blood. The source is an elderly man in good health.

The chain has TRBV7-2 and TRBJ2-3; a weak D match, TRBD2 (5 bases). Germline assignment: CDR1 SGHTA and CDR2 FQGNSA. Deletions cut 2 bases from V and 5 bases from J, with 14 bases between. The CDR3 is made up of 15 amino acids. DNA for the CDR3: TGTGCCAGCAGCTTACGGGCGGCAGGAGGAGATACGCAGTATTTT. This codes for CASSLRAAGGDTQYF.

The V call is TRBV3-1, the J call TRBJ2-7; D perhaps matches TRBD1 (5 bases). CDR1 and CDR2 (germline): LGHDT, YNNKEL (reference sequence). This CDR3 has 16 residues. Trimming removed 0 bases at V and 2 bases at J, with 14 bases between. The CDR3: CASSQERGRGPYEQYF. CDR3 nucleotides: TGTGCCAGCAGCCAAGAAAGGGGAAGGGGTCCCTACGAGCAGTACTTC.

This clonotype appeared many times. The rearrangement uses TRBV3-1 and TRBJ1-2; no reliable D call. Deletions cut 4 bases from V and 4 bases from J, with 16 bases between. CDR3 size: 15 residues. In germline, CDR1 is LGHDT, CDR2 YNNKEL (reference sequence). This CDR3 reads CASSPTKTAGYGYTF. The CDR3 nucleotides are TGTGCCAGCAGCCCCACTAAGACGGCAGGCTATGGCTACACCTTC.

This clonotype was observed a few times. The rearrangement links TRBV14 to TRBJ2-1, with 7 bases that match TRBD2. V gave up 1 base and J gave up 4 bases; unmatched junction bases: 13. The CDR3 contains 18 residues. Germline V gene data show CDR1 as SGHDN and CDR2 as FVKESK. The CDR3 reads CASSQGVGRPPVYNEQFF. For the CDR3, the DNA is TGTGCCAGCAGCCAAGGAGTCGGGAGGCCTCCAGTTTACAATGAGCAGTTCTTC. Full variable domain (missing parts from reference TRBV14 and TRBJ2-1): EAGVTQFPSHSVIEKGQTVTLRCDPISGHDNLYWYRRVMGKEIKFLLHFVKESKQDESGMPNNRFLAERTGGTYSTLKVQPAELEDSGVYFCASSQGVGRPPVYNEQFFGPGTRLTVL.

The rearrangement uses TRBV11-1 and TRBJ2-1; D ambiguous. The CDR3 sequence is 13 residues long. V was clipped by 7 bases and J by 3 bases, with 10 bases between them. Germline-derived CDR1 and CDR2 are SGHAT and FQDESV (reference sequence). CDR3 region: CASTMTGYNEQFF. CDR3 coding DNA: TGTGCCAGCACCATGACTGGCTACAATGAGCAGTTCTTC. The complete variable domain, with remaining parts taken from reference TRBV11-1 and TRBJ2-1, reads EAEVAQSPRYKITEKSQAVAFWCDPISGHATLYWYRQILGQGPELLVQFQDESVVDDSQLPKDRFSAERLKGVDSTLKIQPAELGDSAMYLCASTMTGYNEQFFGPGTRLTVL.

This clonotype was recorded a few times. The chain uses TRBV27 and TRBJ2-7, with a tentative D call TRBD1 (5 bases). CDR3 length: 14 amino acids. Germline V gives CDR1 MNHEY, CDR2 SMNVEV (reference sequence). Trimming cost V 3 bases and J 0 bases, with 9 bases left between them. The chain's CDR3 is CASSFWGSSYEQYF. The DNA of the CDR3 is TGTGCCAGCAGTTTCTGGGGCAGCTCCTACGAGCAGTACTTC.

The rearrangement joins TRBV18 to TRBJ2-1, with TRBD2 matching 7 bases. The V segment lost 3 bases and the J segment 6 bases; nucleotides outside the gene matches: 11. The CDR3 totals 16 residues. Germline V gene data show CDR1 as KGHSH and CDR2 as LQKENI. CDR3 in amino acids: CASSPVRTRGINEQFF. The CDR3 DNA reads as TGTGCCAGCTCACCCGTTCGGACTAGGGGTATCAATGAGCAGTTCTTC.

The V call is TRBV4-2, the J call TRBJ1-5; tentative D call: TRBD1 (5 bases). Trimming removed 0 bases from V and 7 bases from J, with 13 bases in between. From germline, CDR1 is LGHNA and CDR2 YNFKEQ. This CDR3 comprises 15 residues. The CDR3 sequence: CASSQDVQGGQPQHF. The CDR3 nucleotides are TGTGCCAGCAGCCAAGATGTCCAGGGCGGACAGCCCCAGCATTTT.

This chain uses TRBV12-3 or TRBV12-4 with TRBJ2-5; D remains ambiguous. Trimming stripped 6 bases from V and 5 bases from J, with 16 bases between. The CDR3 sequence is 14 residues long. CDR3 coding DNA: TGTGCCAGCAGGCCCGACCCCGGGTGGGAGACCCAGTACTTC. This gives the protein CASRPDPGWETQYF.

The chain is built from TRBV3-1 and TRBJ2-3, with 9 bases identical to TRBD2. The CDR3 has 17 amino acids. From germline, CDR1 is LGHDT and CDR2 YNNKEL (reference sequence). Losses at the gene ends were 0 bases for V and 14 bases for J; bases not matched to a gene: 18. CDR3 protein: CASSQDGSGSPARYAYF. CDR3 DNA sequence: TGTGCCAGCAGCCAAGATGGTAGCGGGAGCCCCGCCAGATACGCGTATTTT.

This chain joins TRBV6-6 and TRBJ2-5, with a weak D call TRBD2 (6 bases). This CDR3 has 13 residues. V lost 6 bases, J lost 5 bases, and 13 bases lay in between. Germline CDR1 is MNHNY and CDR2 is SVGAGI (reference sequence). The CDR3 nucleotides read TGTGCCAGCAGGAAGGAGGGATGGGAGACCCAGTACTTC. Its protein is CASRKEGWETQYF.

This CDR3 is CSARDPKGGRSYGYTF. Here the CDR3 DNA reads TGCAGTGCTAGAGATCCGAAAGGGGGGAGGTCTTATGGCTACACCTTC. The chain uses TRBV20-1 and TRBJ1-2; D possibly corresponds to TRBD1 (6 bases). CDR1 DFQATT and CDR2 SNEGSKA come from the germline V gene (reference sequence). Between the trimmed V and J ends, which lost 0 bases and 5 bases, there was a span of 19 bases. The CDR3 runs to 16 residues.

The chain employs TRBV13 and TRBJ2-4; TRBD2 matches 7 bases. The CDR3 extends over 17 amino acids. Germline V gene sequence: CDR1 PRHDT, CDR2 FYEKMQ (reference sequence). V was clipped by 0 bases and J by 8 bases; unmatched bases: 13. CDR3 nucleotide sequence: TGTGCCAGCAGCTTAGGCCCCGGGTCGCCAGGGAGGGACATTCAGTACTTC. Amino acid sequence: CASSLGPGSPGRDIQYF.

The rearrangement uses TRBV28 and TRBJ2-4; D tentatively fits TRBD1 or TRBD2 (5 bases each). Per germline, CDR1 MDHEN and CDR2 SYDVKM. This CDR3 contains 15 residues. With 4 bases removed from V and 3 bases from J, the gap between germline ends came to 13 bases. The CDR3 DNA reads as TGTGCCAGCAGTTCAGAGGGGTTAGGCAAAAACATTCAGTACTTC. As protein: CASSSEGLGKNIQYF.

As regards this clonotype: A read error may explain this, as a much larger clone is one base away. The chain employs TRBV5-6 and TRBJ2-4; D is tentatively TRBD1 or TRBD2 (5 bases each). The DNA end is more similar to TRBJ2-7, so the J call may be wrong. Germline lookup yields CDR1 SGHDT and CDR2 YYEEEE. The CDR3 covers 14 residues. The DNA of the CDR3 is TGTGCCAGCAGCCCCCGGGACGGGGTCTACGAGCAGTACTTC. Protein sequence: CASSPRDGVYEQYF.

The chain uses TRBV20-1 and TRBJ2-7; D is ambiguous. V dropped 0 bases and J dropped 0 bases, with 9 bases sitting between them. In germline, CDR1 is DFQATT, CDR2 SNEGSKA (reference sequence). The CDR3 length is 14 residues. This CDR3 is CSARDPRRSYEQYF. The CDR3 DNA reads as TGCAGTGCTAGAGATCCCAGACGCTCCTACGAGCAGTACTTC.

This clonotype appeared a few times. The CDR3 spells CASSVAVAGGTDTQYF. CDR3 DNA sequence: TGTGCCAGCAGCGTAGCGGTAGCGGGAGGTACAGATACGCAGTATTTT. This chain links TRBV9 with TRBJ2-3, with TRBD2 identical over 10 bases. CDR3 length: 16 residues. Per the germline V gene, CDR1 is SGDLS and CDR2 is YYNGEE. The V gene end was trimmed by 0 bases and the J gene end by 3 bases; junction bases not matched to a gene: 4.

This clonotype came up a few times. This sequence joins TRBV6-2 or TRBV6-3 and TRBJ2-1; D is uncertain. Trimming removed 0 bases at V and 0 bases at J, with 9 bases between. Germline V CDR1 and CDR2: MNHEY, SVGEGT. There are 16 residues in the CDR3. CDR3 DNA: TGTGCCAGCAGTTACTCTGACGTGAGCTCCTACAATGAGCAGTTCTTC. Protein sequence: CASSYSDVSSYNEQFF.

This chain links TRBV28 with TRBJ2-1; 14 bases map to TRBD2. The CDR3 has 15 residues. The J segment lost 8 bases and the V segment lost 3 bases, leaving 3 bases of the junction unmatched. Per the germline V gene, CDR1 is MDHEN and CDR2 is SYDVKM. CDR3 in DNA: TGTGCCAGCAGTTTCTGGGGACTAGCGGGGGATGAGCAGTTCTTC. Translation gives CASSFWGLAGDEQFF.

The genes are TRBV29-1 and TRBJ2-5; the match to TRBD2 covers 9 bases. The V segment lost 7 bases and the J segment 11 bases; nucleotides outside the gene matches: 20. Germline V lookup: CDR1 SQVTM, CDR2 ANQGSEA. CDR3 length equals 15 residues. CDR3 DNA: TGCAGCGCCTCGTGGGCGGGAGGGCCGGGGAATGAGCAGTACTTC. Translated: CSASWAGGPGNEQYF.

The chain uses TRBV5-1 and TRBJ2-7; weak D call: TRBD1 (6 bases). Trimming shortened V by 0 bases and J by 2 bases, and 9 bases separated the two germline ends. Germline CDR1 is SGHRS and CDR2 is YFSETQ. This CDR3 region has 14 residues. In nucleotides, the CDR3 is TGCGCCAGCAGCTTGGGACAGGCTACCTACGAGCAGTACTTC. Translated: CASSLGQATYEQYF. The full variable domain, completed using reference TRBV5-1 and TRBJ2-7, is KAGVTQTPRYLIKTRGQQVTLSCSPISGHRSVSWYQQTPGQGLQFLFEYFSETQRNKGNFPGRFSGRQFSNSRSEMNVSTLELGDSALYLCASSLGQATYEQYFGPGTRLTVT.

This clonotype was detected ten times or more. This CDR3 is CASSLLGYEQYF. The CDR3 nucleotides are TGTGCCAGCAGCCTCCTAGGCTACGAGCAGTACTTC. The V call is TRBV28, the J call TRBJ2-7; D not certain. Germline V gives CDR1 MDHEN, CDR2 SYDVKM. Trimming shortened V by 6 bases and J by 3 bases, and 9 bases separated the two germline ends. The CDR3 is 12 residues long.

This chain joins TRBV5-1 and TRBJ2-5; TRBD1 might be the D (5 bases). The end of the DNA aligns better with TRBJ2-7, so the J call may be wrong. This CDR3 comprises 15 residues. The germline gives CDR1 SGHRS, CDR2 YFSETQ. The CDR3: CASSLSGKGIYEQYF. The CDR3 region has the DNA TGCGCCAGCAGCTTGTCAGGGAAGGGGATATACGAGCAGTACTTC.

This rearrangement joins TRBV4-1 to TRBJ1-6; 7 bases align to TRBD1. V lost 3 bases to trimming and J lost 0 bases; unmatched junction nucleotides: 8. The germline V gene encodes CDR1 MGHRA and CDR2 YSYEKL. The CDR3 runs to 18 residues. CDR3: CASSHLAGTASYNSPLHF. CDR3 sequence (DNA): TGCGCCAGCAGCCACCTCGCCGGGACAGCCTCCTATAATTCACCCCTCCACTTT.

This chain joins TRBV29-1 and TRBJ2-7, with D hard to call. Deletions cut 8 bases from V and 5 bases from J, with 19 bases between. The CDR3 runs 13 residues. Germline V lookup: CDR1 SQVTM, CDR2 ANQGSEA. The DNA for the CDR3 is TGCAGCTCGGTCAACGCCCGAAGCCACGAGCAGTACTTC. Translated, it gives CSSVNARSHEQYF.

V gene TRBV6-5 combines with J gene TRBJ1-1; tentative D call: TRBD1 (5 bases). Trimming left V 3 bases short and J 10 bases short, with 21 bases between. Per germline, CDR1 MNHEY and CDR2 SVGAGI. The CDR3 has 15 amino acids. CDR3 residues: CASSYRGLSGSGAFF. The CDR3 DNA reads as TGTGCCAGCAGTTATCGGGGACTGAGCGGTAGTGGAGCTTTCTTT.

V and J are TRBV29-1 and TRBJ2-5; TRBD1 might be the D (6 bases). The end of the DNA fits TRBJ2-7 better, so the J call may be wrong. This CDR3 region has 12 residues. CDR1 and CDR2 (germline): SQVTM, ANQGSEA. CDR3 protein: CSVAGQSYEQYF. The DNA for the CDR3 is TGCAGCGTTGCCGGACAGTCCTACGAGCAGTACTTC.

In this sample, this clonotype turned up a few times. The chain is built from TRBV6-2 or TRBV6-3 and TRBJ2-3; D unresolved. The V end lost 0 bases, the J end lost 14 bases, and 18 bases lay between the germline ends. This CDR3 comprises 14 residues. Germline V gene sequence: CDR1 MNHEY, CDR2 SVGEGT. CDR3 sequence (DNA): TGTGCCAGCAGTTACTCCCCCCGGGTGGGATACGCGTATTTT. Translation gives CASSYSPRVGYAYF.